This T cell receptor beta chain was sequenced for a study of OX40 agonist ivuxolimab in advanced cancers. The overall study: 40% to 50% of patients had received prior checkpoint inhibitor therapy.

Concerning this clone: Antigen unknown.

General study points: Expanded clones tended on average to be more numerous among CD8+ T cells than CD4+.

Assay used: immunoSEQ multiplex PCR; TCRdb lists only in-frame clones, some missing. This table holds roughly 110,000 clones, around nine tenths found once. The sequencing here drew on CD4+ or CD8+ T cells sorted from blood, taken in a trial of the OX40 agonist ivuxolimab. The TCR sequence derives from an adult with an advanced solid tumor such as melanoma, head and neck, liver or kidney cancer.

CDR3 region: CAWSTPGTGDGHGTF. Here the CDR3 DNA reads TGTGCCTGGAGTACGCCCGGGACAGGGGATGGTCATGGCACCTTC. The rearrangement uses TRBV30 and TRBJ1-2, with 10 bases identical to TRBD1. The CDR3 length is 15 residues. Germline CDR1 GTSNPN, CDR2 SVGIG (reference sequence). J lost 13 bases, V lost 2 bases, and 16 bases had no gene match.